The sequence of this T cell receptor (beta chain) was determined in a study of identical twins. The study's findings and limits: Twin-shared out-of-frame alpha sequences were enriched for low generation probability.

TCRdb re-derived calls from the 5' RACE reads in MiXCR, one entry per CDR3 protein. This sample carries about 1.7 million distinct CDR3 sequences, about 30% of them seen once, and the ten largest clones take around 0.3%. Germline V CDR1 and CDR2: SGHVS, FNYEAQ. Trimming took 5 bases from V and 8 from J, leaving 14 bases between them. CDR3 length equals 13 residues. A remark on this clonotype: The antigen is undetermined.

The sample taken for sequencing was cord blood. This TCR came from a newborn girl in good health. This rearrangement joins TRBV7-6 to TRBJ2-3; no clear D gene. The chain's CDR3 is CASSPRTISTQYF. CDR3 nucleotide sequence: TGTGCCAGCAGCCCCCGGACGATTTCTACGCAGTATTTT.